This TCR beta chain was captured by sequencing in a study of post-analysis software for immune sequencing data. Every TCR beta cDNA library bore unique molecular identifiers. From the PCR reads, TCRdb called clonotypes with MiXCR, one entry per CDR3 protein. The sample lists a few hundred thousand distinct CDR3 sequences, less than 40% occurring once. Germline assignment: CDR1 LGHNA and CDR2 YNFKEQ. The CDR3 extends over 14 amino acids. The V gene end was trimmed by 5 bases and the J gene end by 3 bases; junction bases not matched to a gene: 6. Study findings and constraints: Five or six TRBV segments, TRBV5-6, TRBV5-1 and TRBV20-1 among them, were found more frequent in patients than controls. Batch-mates among the samples co-clustered strongly by F measure.

The sample holds a few counts of this clonotype. Its antigen remains unidentified. J is TRBJ2-7 and V is TRBV4-2; TRBD1 matches at 8 bases. This TCR came from a girl aged 5 to 17 with multiple sclerosis. Sequences were obtained from blood. CDR3 bases: TGTGCCAGCAGCGATGGACAGGGTGGCTACGAGCAGTACTTC. This translates into CASSDGQGGYEQYF.